What follows is one T cell receptor beta chain and its context. Authors' methods: It was from reference gene primer amplification that nucleated cell counts were estimated. Libraries were prepared by immunoSEQ multiplex PCR; TCRdb keeps only in-frame clonotypes and omits some of them. The V and J calls and clone size were taken over from that table, and D and trimming were inferred from the DNA. The table lists more than 200,000 clones, 75% to 90% of them singletons. This sample stems from a study of blood T cell repertoires in COVID-19. The CDR3 totals 13 residues. The specimen was peripheral blood. This chain links TRBV21-1 with TRBJ1-2; the D segment call TRBD1 is taken from the table without a DNA check. TRBV21-1 is a known pseudogene. The receptor was derived from a man aged 35-49 years with acute or convalescent COVID-19. CDR3 DNA sequence: TGTGCCAGCAGCTATACAGGGTACTATGGCTACACCTTC. Its translation is CASSYTGYYGYTF.